Listed below are T cell receptor beta chains from one sample, sequenced in a study of T-cell memory formation after mild COVID-19. TCRdb reprocessed the 5' RACE reads via MiXCR and lists one record per CDR3 protein. This table holds around 130,000 distinct CDR3 sequences, 16% found once. Material for sequencing was PBMCs or a T cell subset sorted from them (not recorded which). The receptors derive from an adult woman who had mild COVID-19 (a few samples of this study predate the infection). Cell type and time point are not known. Both conserved end residues are part of each CDR3. The D gene is left open where the match is weak. The listing skips clone size in some rows; elsewhere it reads once, few, many or a size class.

d_call	j_call	v_call	clone_size	cdr3_aa	cdr3_nt
TRBD1	TRBJ2-7	TRBV7-9	NA	CASSLNRDSFYEQYF	TGTGCCAGCAGCTTGAACCGGGACAGCTTCTACGAGCAGTACTTC
NA	TRBJ1-4	TRBV19	NA	CASSIEGRGPIEEKLFF	TGTGCCAGTAGTATTGAGGGGCGCGGTCCGATTGAGGAAAAACTGTTTTTT
NA	TRBJ1-2	TRBV12-3/TRBV12-4	few	CASSLAGSRWGDGYTF	TGTGCCAGCAGTTTAGCCGGCAGTCGTTGGGGCGATGGCTACACCTTC
TRBD2	TRBJ2-2	TRBV10-3	few	CAIRTSGNTGELFF	TGTGCCATCAGGACTAGCGGGAACACCGGGGAGCTGTTTTTT
NA	TRBJ2-5	TRBV12-3/TRBV12-4	many	CASSSHGGQETQYF	TGTGCCAGCAGTTCACACGGGGGCCAAGAGACCCAGTACTTC
NA	TRBJ1-4	TRBV15	NA	CATSRDRDRRDEKLFF	TGTGCCACCAGCAGAGATCGAGACAGGCGGGATGAAAAACTGTTTTTT
TRBD2	TRBJ2-2	TRBV12-3/TRBV12-4	NA	CASSGWLVTSGNTGELFF	TGTGCCAGCAGTGGGTGGTTGGTGACTAGCGGTAACACCGGGGAGCTGTTTTTT
TRBD1	TRBJ2-1	TRBV19	NA	CASSSSGQGVDEQFF	TGTGCCAGTAGTTCCTCAGGACAGGGCGTGGATGAGCAGTTCTTC
NA	TRBJ2-5	TRBV20-1	NA	CSARQSAGSISQETQYF	TGCAGTGCTCGGCAGAGTGCAGGCTCCATCTCACAAGAGACCCAGTACTTC
TRBD1	TRBJ1-1	TRBV13	NA	CASSVRDRGQENTEAFF	TGTGCCAGCAGCGTCCGGGACAGGGGCCAAGAGAATACTGAAGCTTTCTTT
TRBD1	TRBJ1-2	TRBV12-3/TRBV12-4	few	CASSLRAPGQGVGYTF	TGTGCCAGCAGTCTCCGGGCACCGGGACAGGGCGTCGGCTACACCTTC
TRBD2	TRBJ2-3	TRBV4-1	few	CASSRTSGGPEGQYF	TGCGCCAGCAGCCGCACTAGCGGGGGGCCGGAGGGGCAGTATTTT